The 31 T cell receptor beta chains below all came from one sample that was sequenced in a study of a mutant IDH1 vaccine in newly diagnosed glioma. The data were produced by immunoSEQ multiplex PCR, yet TCRdb's version contains in-frame clones alone and is incomplete. In the table there are 50,000 or so clones, roughly 84% of which are singletons. As for time point: week 47, end of study. Every single dose of the vaccine, 300 ug of mutant IDH1 20-mer peptide, came with topical imiquimod. These receptors lack a known antigen. The source material was PBMCs, sampled from a glioma patient whose treatment included an IDH1 peptide vaccine. Receptors originate from a woman in her 30s with glioma. Some clones in this sample may be carry-over from other donors' samples.

This clone has just one count. The chain employs TRBV4-2 and TRBJ2-2, with 7 bases fitting TRBD2. The CDR3 sequence is 19 residues long. In germline, CDR1 is LGHNA, CDR2 YNFKEQ. J gave up 4 bases and V 7 bases, and 21 bases lay outside the gene matches. The CDR3 sequence is CASNPSLTFGRPSTGELFF. The CDR3 DNA sequence: TGTGCCAGCAACCCTTCCCTGACGTTCGGGAGGCCCAGCACCGGGGAGCTGTTTTTT.

The chain combines TRBV9 with TRBJ2-6, with TRBD2 matching 12 bases. CDR1 SGDLS and CDR2 YYNGEE come from the germline V gene. The junction had 3 bases not matched to a gene; V was cut back by 2 bases and J by 3 bases. This CDR3 has 17 amino acids. In DNA form, the CDR3 reads TGTGCCAGCAGCGTCGGACTAGCGGGAAGTGGGGCCAACGTCCTGACTTTC. Translation gives CASSVGLAGSGANVLTF.

V is TRBV2 and J is TRBJ2-5; no definite D call. The CDR3 is 12 amino acids. Germline V CDR1 and CDR2: SNHLY, FYNNEI. V was clipped by 8 bases and J by 7 bases, with 14 bases between them. The CDR3: CASLDEEGTQYF. In DNA form, the CDR3 reads TGTGCCAGCCTAGATGAGGAAGGGACCCAGTACTTC.

This clone was picked up a small number of times. V is TRBV11-3 and J is TRBJ2-7, with TRBD2 matching over 8 bases. The CDR3 is 13 amino acids. The junction had 7 bases not matched to a gene; V was cut back by 6 bases and J by 6 bases. In germline, CDR1 is SGHNT, CDR2 YENEEA. The CDR3 loop is CASSRGGTGEQYF. DNA of the CDR3: TGTGCCAGCAGTCGGGGGGGGACTGGCGAGCAGTACTTC.

The chain combines TRBV9 with TRBJ1-1; tentatively, D is TRBD1 (5 bases). Trimming took off 1 base at V and 6 bases at J, with 19 bases between the two ends. Germline V gene data show CDR1 as SGDLS and CDR2 as YYNGEE. The CDR3 extends over 16 amino acids. CDR3 protein: CASSVSPGRESPEAFF. In DNA form, the CDR3 reads TGTGCCAGCAGCGTATCCCCAGGCAGGGAGTCGCCTGAAGCTTTCTTT.

The chain employs TRBV7-8 and TRBJ2-7; 10 bases line up with TRBD2. The CDR3 has 16 residues. V gave up 1 base and J gave up 2 bases; unmatched junction bases: 5. The germline gives CDR1 SGHVS, CDR2 FQNEAQ. The CDR3 DNA is TGTGCCAGCAGCTTAGGGCTAGCGGGAGTCCCCTACGAGCAGTACTTC. It translates to CASSLGLAGVPYEQYF.

V is TRBV16 and J is TRBJ2-3, with 14 bases identical to TRBD2. V shed 4 bases, J shed 4 bases, and the junction held 4 bases outside the gene matches. Germline-derived CDR1 and CDR2 are KGHSY and FQNENV. There are 16 residues in the CDR3. The CDR3 nucleotides are TGTGCCAGCAGCCGACTAGCGGGAGGGGGCCCAGATACGCAGTATTTT. It translates to CASSRLAGGGPDTQYF.

This chain joins TRBV28 and TRBJ1-1; 10 nucleotides line up with TRBD1. V lost 4 bases and J lost 1; bases outside the gene matches: 9. Germline V gives CDR1 MDHEN, CDR2 SYDVKM. This CDR3 region has 17 residues. The CDR3 loop is CASSSRQGAQRNTEAFF. DNA of the CDR3: TGTGCCAGCAGTTCCAGACAGGGGGCGCAGAGGAACACTGAAGCTTTCTTT.

The rearrangement joins TRBV5-6 to TRBJ2-2; D uncertain. This CDR3 is 16 amino acids long. Trimming removed 4 bases from V and 8 bases from J, with 21 bases in between. Germline CDR1 SGHDT, CDR2 YYEEEE. CDR3 nucleotides: TGTGCCAGCAGCGAGGACGTTGGGGTGACCGGTGGGGAGCTGTTTTTT. Translation: CASSEDVGVTGGELFF.

V gene TRBV29-1 combines with J gene TRBJ2-7; 7 bases are shared with TRBD2. CDR3 size: 17 residues. Germline CDR1 reads SQVTM; CDR2 reads ANQGSEA. Trimming took 1 base from V and 0 from J; bases not matched to a gene: 12. The CDR3 here is CSVEVGAGRPSSYEQYF. The CDR3 DNA reads TGCAGCGTTGAAGTTGGGGCCGGGAGGCCAAGCTCCTACGAGCAGTACTTC.

This chain joins TRBV18 and TRBJ1-5, with D possibly TRBD1 on 6 matching bases. The V end lost 1 base, the J end lost 2 bases, and 12 bases lay between the germline ends. This CDR3 is 16 amino acids long. From germline, CDR1 is KGHSH and CDR2 LQKENI. The DNA for the CDR3 is TGTGCCAGCTCACCACTCCAGGGGAGAGGCAATCAGCCCCAGCATTTT. Protein: CASSPLQGRGNQPQHF.

In its sample, this clone was seen once. J is TRBJ2-7 and V is TRBV25-1; no firm D call. With 1 base removed from V and 2 bases from J, the gap between germline ends came to 0 bases. Germline V gene lookup returns CDR1 MGHDK and CDR2 SYGVNS. The CDR3 has 11 amino acids. This CDR3 reads CASSESYEQYF. The CDR3 region has the DNA TGTGCCAGCAGTGAATCCTACGAGCAGTACTTC.

This chain joins TRBV6-4 and TRBJ2-2; D is undetermined. Trimming stripped 3 bases from V and 2 bases from J, with 7 bases between. CDR3 length: 14 amino acids. The germline gives CDR1 MRHNA, CDR2 SNTAGT. The CDR3 DNA follows: TGTGCCAGCAGTGATAGATACAACACCGGGGAGCTGTTTTTT. This codes for CASSDRYNTGELFF.

The chain uses TRBV28 and TRBJ2-7, with unresolved D. Trimming shortened V by 6 bases and J by 1 base, and 16 bases separated the two germline ends. CDR3 length equals 15 residues. The germline V gene encodes CDR1 MDHEN and CDR2 SYDVKM. CDR3 nucleotides: TGTGCCAGCAGCTTCTCCGCAGGTTTTTCCTACGAGCAGTACTTC. It translates to CASSFSAGFSYEQYF. The full variable domain, rest sourced from reference TRBV28 and TRBJ2-7, is DVKVTQSSRYLVKRTGEKVFLECVQDMDHENMFWYRQDPGLGLRLIYFSYDVKMKEKGDIPEGYSVSREKKERFSLILESASTNQTSMYLCASSFSAGFSYEQYFGPGTRLTVT.

The genes are TRBV6-1 and TRBJ1-1, with D tentatively TRBD1 (5 bases). Per germline, CDR1 MNHNS and CDR2 SASEGT. V dropped 3 bases and J dropped 9 bases, with 17 bases sitting between them. CDR3 length: 14 residues. CDR3 sequence (DNA): TGTGCCAGCAGTGATAGGACATACGCCCCCCAAGCTTTCTTT. This translates into CASSDRTYAPQAFF.

The chain is built from TRBV5-1 and TRBJ2-7, with D possibly being TRBD2 (6 bases). V was shortened by 4 bases and J by 3 bases, with 17 bases between the two germline ends. This CDR3 region has 15 residues. Germline V lookup: CDR1 SGHRS, CDR2 YFSETQ. CDR3 DNA sequence: TGCGCCAGCAGCCTGAGAACTGGGGGGAACTACGAGCAGTACTTC. Residues: CASSLRTGGNYEQYF. Using reference TRBV5-1 and TRBJ2-7 for the parts outside the CDR3, the full variable domain is KAGVTQTPRYLIKTRGQQVTLSCSPISGHRSVSWYQQTPGQGLQFLFEYFSETQRNKGNFPGRFSGRQFSNSRSEMNVSTLELGDSALYLCASSLRTGGNYEQYFGPGTRLTVT.

The rearrangement uses TRBV19 and TRBJ2-7; TRBD2 matches at 8 bases. Germline CDR1 and CDR2: LNHDA and SQIVND (reference sequence). V lost 5 bases to trimming and J lost 7 bases; unmatched junction nucleotides: 7. The CDR3 has 13 amino acids. The CDR3 nucleotides are TGTGCCAGTAGTCTCCCGGGGGGGAGGGAGCAGTACTTC. It yields the protein CASSLPGGREQYF.

The chain recombines TRBV19 with TRBJ1-4, with 9 bases fitting TRBD1. V lost 7 bases to trimming and J lost 7 bases; unmatched junction nucleotides: 7. The CDR3 runs 14 residues. Germline V gene lookup returns CDR1 LNHDA and CDR2 SQIVND (reference sequence). This CDR3 is CASTSGQGFEKLFF. The CDR3 DNA reads as TGTGCCAGTACCTCCGGACAGGGGTTTGAAAAACTGTTTTTT.

This chain joins TRBV10-3 and TRBJ2-5, with TRBD2 matching 13 bases. The ends lost 2 bases at V and 3 bases at J; junction bases unmatched: 6. The CDR3 spans 17 residues. Germline V gives CDR1 ENHRY, CDR2 SYGVKD. CDR3 in amino acids: CAISERGGLAGKETQYF. As DNA, the CDR3 is TGTGCCATCAGTGAGAGGGGGGGACTAGCGGGAAAAGAGACCCAGTACTTC.

V is TRBV10-2 and J is TRBJ1-4; 9 bases map to TRBD1. CDR1 is WSHSY and CDR2 is SAAADI in the germline V gene. Trimming removed 6 bases from V and 8 bases from J; junction bases left unmatched: 10. The CDR3 sequence is 15 residues long. CDR3 sequence (DNA): TGCGCCAGCAGGACCGGGACAGGGATTTCGGAAAAACTGTTTTTT. It yields the protein CASRTGTGISEKLFF.

V is TRBV7-2 and J is TRBJ1-2, with D hard to call. The CDR3 length is 11 residues. Germline CDR1 is SGHTA and CDR2 is FQGNSA. V was pared by 6 bases and J by 7 bases, with 9 bases between. The CDR3: CASSSYIGYTF. The CDR3 DNA sequence: TGTGCCAGCAGTTCCTATATTGGCTACACCTTC. Combining the CDR3 with reference TRBV7-2 and TRBJ1-2 gives the whole variable domain GAGVSQSPSNKVTEKGKDVELRCDPISGHTALYWYRQSLGQGLEFLIYFQGNSAPDKSGLPSDRFSAERTGGSVSTLTIQRTQQEDSAVYLCASSSYIGYTFGSGTRLTVV.

The V gene is TRBV30, the J gene TRBJ2-7; TRBD2 aligns across 15 bases. The junction had 12 bases not matched to a gene; V was cut back by 6 bases and J by 6 bases. CDR1 is GTSNPN, CDR2 SVGIG, per germline (reference sequence). This CDR3 is 16 amino acids long. CDR3 nucleotides: TGTGCCTGTCAAGGGGGAGGACTAGCGGGGGGGCCCGAGCAGTACTTC. Protein: CACQGGGLAGGPEQYF.

This chain connects TRBV7-9 to TRBJ2-1; tentative D call: TRBD2 (5 bases). The CDR3 covers 15 residues. Trimming stripped 3 bases from V and 6 bases from J, with 15 bases between. Germline CDR1 reads SEHNR; CDR2 reads FQNEAQ (reference sequence). The CDR3 DNA is TGTGCCAGCAGCTTTGTGGGAGTATCCCCCAATGAGCAGTTCTTC. Translated, it gives CASSFVGVSPNEQFF.

J is TRBJ2-2 and V is TRBV28; 9 nucleotides line up with TRBD2. CDR3 length: 16 residues. V dropped 6 bases and J dropped 3; count of bases not matched to a gene: 8. Germline values: CDR1 MDHEN, CDR2 SYDVKM. The CDR3 here is CASRGLAEPDTGELFF. CDR3 in DNA: TGTGCCAGCAGGGGACTAGCTGAGCCAGACACCGGGGAGCTGTTTTTT.

This chain connects TRBV10-3 to TRBJ2-1, with D unresolved. The V gene's germline CDR1 is ENHRY and CDR2 SYGVKD. The length of the CDR3 is 12 residues. V was shortened by 0 bases and J by 7 bases, with 4 bases between the two germline ends. The CDR3 region is CAISESLNEQFF. The CDR3 DNA follows: TGTGCCATCAGTGAGTCGTTAAATGAGCAGTTCTTC.

The genes are TRBV6-4 and TRBJ1-1; D is undetermined. The CDR3 contains 13 residues. Between the trimmed V and J ends, which lost 6 bases and 0 bases, there was a span of 8 bases. CDR1 is MRHNA, CDR2 SNTAGT, per germline. In DNA form, the CDR3 reads TGTGCCAGCAGATCGCAGGTGAACACTGAAGCTTTCTTT. Translated, it gives CASRSQVNTEAFF.

This chain links TRBV27 with TRBJ2-1; TRBD2 is a possible D gene (5 bases). Trimming removed 3 bases at V and 9 bases at J, with 12 bases between. This CDR3 is 13 amino acids long. Germline loops: CDR1 MNHEY, CDR2 SMNVEV (reference sequence). The CDR3 DNA reads TGTGCCAGCAGTTTGATACTAGGCGGTGAGCAGTTCTTC. It translates to CASSLILGGEQFF.

The chain uses TRBV19 and TRBJ1-1; D is unresolved. The CDR3 covers 11 residues. Germline V CDR1 and CDR2: LNHDA, SQIVND (reference sequence). The V and J ends lost 8 bases and 5 bases respectively, with 9 bases between them. The CDR3 nucleotides are TGTGCCAGTCGATTGGGGACTGAAGCTTTCTTT. Encoded protein: CASRLGTEAFF.

This clone was seen a handful of times. The chain recombines TRBV29-1 with TRBJ1-1, with a possible D match to TRBD1 (5 bases). CDR1 and CDR2 (germline): SQVTM, ANQGSEA. With 4 bases removed from V and 0 bases from J, the gap between germline ends came to 9 bases. This CDR3 is 13 amino acids long. The CDR3 here is CSVGGRMNTEAFF. The CDR3 DNA reads as TGCAGCGTTGGGGGCAGGATGAACACTGAAGCTTTCTTT.

V is TRBV6-1 and J is TRBJ1-1, with D possibly TRBD1 on 6 matching bases. In germline, CDR1 is MNHNS, CDR2 SASEGT. Trimming removed 10 bases at V and 1 base at J, with 10 bases between. The CDR3 extends over 12 amino acids. The CDR3 DNA sequence: TGTGCCATAGTGGGGGCGAACACTGAAGCTTTCTTT. Translated: CAIVGANTEAFF.

This chain connects TRBV13 to TRBJ2-7; 11 positions match TRBD1. V lost 2 bases to trimming and J lost 4 bases; unmatched junction nucleotides: 10. CDR3 length equals 17 residues. The germline gives CDR1 PRHDT, CDR2 FYEKMQ (reference sequence). The CDR3 protein is CASSLMGPGQGGYEQYF. The CDR3 DNA is TGTGCCAGCAGCTTAATGGGCCCGGGACAGGGGGGGTACGAGCAGTACTTC. Complete variable domain (other parts from reference TRBV13 and TRBJ2-7): AAGVIQSPRHLIKEKRETATLKCYPIPRHDTVYWYQQGPGQDPQFLISFYEKMQSDKGSIPDRFSAQQFSDYHSELNMSSLELGDSALYFCASSLMGPGQGGYEQYFGPGTRLTVT.